The T cell receptor beta chain under discussion was sequenced for a study of blood T cell repertoires in COVID-19. Across the whole study: Acute-phase and convalescent COVID-19 samples originated in the United States, Italy and Spain.

Methods used by the authors: By means of reference gene primer amplification, nucleated cell counts were estimated. Assay used: immunoSEQ multiplex PCR; TCRdb lists only in-frame clones, some missing. Clone size and V and J calls were adopted from that table, with D and trimming inferred from the DNA. The sample lists 62,000 or so clones; roughly 80% were seen once. This clone was counted once. Those enrolled, adults aged roughly 18 to 95 years, came from about two dozen US areas. Cohorts were based on clinical histories the participants reported. V was clipped by 7 bases and J by 0 bases; unmatched bases: 6. Germline CDR1 reads MDHEN; CDR2 reads SYDVKM. This CDR3 has 15 residues.

The source of this sequence is a woman aged 40 to 50 with acute COVID-19. The V gene is TRBV28, the J gene TRBJ1-5; 7 nucleotides line up with TRBD1. The sequenced sample consisted of PBMCs or T cells enriched from blood (not recorded which). The CDR3 coding sequence is TGTGCCAGCATTGACGGACAGGCTAGCAATCAGCCCCAGCATTTT. This codes for CASIDGQASNQPQHF.